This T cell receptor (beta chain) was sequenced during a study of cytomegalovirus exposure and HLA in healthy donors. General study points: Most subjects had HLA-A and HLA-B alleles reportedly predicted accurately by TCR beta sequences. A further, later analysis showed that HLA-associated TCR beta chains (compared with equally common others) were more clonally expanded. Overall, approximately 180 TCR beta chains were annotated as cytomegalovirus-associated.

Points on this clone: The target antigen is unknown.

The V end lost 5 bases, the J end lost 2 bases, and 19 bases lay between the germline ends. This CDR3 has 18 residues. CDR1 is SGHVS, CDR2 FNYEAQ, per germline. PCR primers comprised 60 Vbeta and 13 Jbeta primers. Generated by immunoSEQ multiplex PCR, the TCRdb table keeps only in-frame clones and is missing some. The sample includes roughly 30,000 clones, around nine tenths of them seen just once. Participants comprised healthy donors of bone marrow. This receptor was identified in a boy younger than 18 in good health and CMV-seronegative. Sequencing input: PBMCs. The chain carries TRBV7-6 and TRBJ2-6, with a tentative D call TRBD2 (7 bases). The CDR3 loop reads CASSPVEGGVAGANVLTF. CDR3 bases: TGTGCCAGCAGCCCCGTCGAGGGGGGGGTTGCTGGGGCCAACGTCCTGACTTTC.